These 8 T cell receptor beta chains were all obtained from the same sample, sequenced in a study of shared clonotypes between healthy human individuals (TCRdb year 2020). Library preparation employed the immunoSEQ multiplex PCR assay. TCRdb holds this immuneACCESS table with in-frame rearrangements only. Some clones are missing; in checked studies, unresolved V genes explain under half, and the rest has no known cause. The sample table lists 2 million to 2.5 million clones, approximately 93% of them with a count of one. Roughly 0.39% of the sample goes to the ten largest clones. Source material: naive CD4+ T cells from PBMCs. What the cell subset or site label conveys for this sample: CD45RA+ positively selected. These receptors were obtained from a man between 18 and 35 years old in good health. Some clones in this sample may be carry-over from other donors' samples.

V is TRBV10-1 and J is TRBJ2-7; D is undetermined. CDR3 length: 12 amino acids. Germline CDR1 WNHNN, CDR2 SYGVQD (reference sequence). Trimming pared 3 bases from V and 4 bases from J, leaving 7 bases between. The CDR3 nucleotides read TGCGCCAGCAGTGATCCCGGGTACGAGCAGTACTTC. Amino acid sequence: CASSDPGYEQYF.

A single count supports this clone. V is TRBV28 and J is TRBJ1-3; D is unclear. This CDR3 comprises 13 residues. The ends were cut back, 3 bases at V and 2 bases at J, with 5 bases in the middle. Germline lookup yields CDR1 MDHEN and CDR2 SYDVKM. This CDR3 reads CASSFLAGNTIYF. The CDR3 DNA is TGTGCCAGCAGTTTCTTAGCTGGAAACACCATATATTTT.

The chain couples TRBV7-6 to TRBJ2-7, with unresolved D. The CDR3 runs 13 residues. V was pared by 4 bases and J by 3 bases, with 10 bases between. Germline CDR1 is SGHVS and CDR2 is FNYEAQ. CDR3 nucleotide sequence: TGTGCCAGCAGCTCCTACACAAACTACGAGCAGTACTTC. Its protein is CASSSYTNYEQYF.

Concerning this clone: The sample carries other DNA sequences with the same CDR3. The chain is built from TRBV4-1 and TRBJ2-7; 11 bases agree with TRBD2. The CDR3 contains 15 residues. Germline CDR1 MGHRA, CDR2 YSYEKL. Trimming at V came to 2 bases and at J to 2 bases, leaving 2 bases not matched to a gene. The CDR3 nucleotides are TGCGCCAGCAGCCAACCGACTAGCGGGGCCTACGAGCAGTACTTC. Its protein product is CASSQPTSGAYEQYF.

Points on this clone: This sample also contains other DNA sequences that code for the same CDR3. The chain carries TRBV5-4 and TRBJ2-7; unclear D gene. This CDR3 is 13 amino acids long. Germline CDR1 SGHNT, CDR2 YYREEE (reference sequence). V was cut by 0 bases and J by 4 bases, with 8 bases left in between. CDR3 region: CASSLATSYEQYF. CDR3 nucleotide sequence: TGTGCCAGCAGCTTGGCGACTTCATACGAGCAGTACTTC.

The genes are TRBV2 and TRBJ2-5, with D possibly TRBD2 on 5 matching bases. The CDR3 consists of 13 residues. V was cut by 5 bases and J by 5 bases, with 12 bases left in between. CDR1 is SNHLY, CDR2 FYNNEI, per germline. The DNA for the CDR3 is TGTGCCAGCAGTTTATACCCGGGGGAGACCCAGTACTTC. Translation gives CASSLYPGETQYF. The variable domain in full, completed from reference TRBV2 and TRBJ2-5, reads EPEVTQTPSHQVTQMGQEVILRCVPISNHLYFYWYRQILGQKVEFLVSFYNNEISEKSEIFDDQFSVERPDGSNFTLKIRSTKLEDSAMYFCASSLYPGETQYFGPGTRLLVL.

For the CDR3, the DNA is TGTGCCAGCAGCCGCAGCGGAAATACGAATGAAAAACTGTTTTTT. This codes for CASSRSGNTNEKLFF. V is TRBV7-6 and J is TRBJ1-4; D remains ambiguous. The CDR3 consists of 15 residues. Between the trimmed V and J ends, which lost 5 bases and 5 bases, there was a span of 15 bases. Germline V gene data show CDR1 as SGHVS and CDR2 as FNYEAQ.

The J gene is TRBJ1-4, the V gene TRBV5-5; D might be TRBD1 (5 bases). The germline gives CDR1 SGHKS, CDR2 YYEKEE (reference sequence). The CDR3 extends over 15 amino acids. Deletions cut 4 bases from V and 7 bases from J, with 17 bases between. The CDR3 protein is CASSPGRTGSEKLFF. The CDR3 DNA reads TGTGCCAGCAGCCCGGGACGTACGGGTAGTGAAAAACTGTTTTTT.